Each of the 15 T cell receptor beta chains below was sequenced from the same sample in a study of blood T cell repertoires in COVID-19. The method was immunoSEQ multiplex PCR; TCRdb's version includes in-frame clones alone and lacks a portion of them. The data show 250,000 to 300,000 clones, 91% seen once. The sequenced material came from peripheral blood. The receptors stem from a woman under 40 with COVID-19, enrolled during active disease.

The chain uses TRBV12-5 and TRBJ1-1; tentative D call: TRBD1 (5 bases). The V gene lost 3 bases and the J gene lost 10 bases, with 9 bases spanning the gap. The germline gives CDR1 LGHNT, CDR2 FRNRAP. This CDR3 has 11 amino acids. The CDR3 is CASGFGGGAFF. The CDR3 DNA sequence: TGTGCTAGTGGTTTCGGGGGGGGAGCTTTCTTT.

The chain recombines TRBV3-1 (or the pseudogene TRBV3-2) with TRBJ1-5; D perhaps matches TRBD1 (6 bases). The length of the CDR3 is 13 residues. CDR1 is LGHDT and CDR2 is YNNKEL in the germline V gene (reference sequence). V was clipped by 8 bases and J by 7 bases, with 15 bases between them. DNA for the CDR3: TGTGCCAGCGGTACAGGGTCTGGCCAGCCCCAGCATTTT. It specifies CASGTGSGQPQHF.

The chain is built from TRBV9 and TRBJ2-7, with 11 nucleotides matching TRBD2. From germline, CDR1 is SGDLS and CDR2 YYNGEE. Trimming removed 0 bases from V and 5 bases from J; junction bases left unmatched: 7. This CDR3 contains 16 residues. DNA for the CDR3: TGTGCCAGCAGCGTAGGGCTAGCGGGAGGAGTGAACGAGCAGTACTTC. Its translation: CASSVGLAGGVNEQYF.

CDR3 nucleotides: TGTGCCAGCAGCGGGACAGGCCTACTAGGCTATGGCTACACCTTC. Encoded protein: CASSGTGLLGYGYTF. The chain has TRBV5-6 and TRBJ1-2; TRBD1 aligns across 8 bases. V was pared by 4 bases and J by 4 bases, with 9 bases of the junction left unmatched. CDR1 is SGHDT, CDR2 YYEEEE, per germline. The CDR3 spans 15 residues.

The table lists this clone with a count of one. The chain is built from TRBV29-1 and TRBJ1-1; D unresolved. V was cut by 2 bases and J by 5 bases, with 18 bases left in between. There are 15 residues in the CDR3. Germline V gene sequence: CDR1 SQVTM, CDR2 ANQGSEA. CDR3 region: CSVEFTGRSGTEAFF. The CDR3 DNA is TGCAGCGTTGAATTCACGGGCCGCTCGGGGACTGAAGCTTTCTTT.

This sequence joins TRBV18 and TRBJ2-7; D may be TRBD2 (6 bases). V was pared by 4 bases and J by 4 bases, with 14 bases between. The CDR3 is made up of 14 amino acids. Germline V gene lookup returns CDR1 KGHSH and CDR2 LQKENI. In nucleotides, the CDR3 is TGTGCCAGCTCACGCGTGGGGGAGGAATACGAGCAGTACTTC. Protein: CASSRVGEEYEQYF.

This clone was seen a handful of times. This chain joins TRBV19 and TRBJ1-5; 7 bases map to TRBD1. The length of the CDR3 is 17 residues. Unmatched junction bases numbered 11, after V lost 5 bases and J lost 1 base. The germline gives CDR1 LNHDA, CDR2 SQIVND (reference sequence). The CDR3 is CASSSFSGTESNQPQHF. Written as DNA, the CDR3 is TGTGCCAGTAGTTCCTTCTCCGGGACAGAGAGCAATCAGCCCCAGCATTTT.

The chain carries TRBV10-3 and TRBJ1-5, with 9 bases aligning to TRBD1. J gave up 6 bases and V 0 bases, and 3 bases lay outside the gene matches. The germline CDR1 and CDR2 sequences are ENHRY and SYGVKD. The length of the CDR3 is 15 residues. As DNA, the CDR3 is TGTGCCATCAGTGAGTCAGGGACAGGGTTTCAGCCCCAGCATTTT. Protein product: CAISESGTGFQPQHF.

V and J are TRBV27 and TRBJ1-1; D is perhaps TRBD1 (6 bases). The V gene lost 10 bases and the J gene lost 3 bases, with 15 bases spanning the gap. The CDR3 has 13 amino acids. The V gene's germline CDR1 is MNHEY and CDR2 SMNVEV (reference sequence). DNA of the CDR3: TGTGCCACCAGAGGACAGATTTACACTGAAGCTTTCTTT. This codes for CATRGQIYTEAFF.

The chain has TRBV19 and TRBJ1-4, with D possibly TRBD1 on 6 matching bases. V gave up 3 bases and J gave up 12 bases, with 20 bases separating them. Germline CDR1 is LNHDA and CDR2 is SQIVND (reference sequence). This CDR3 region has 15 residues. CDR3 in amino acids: CASSMTGLGDKQLFF. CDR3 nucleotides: TGTGCCAGTAGTATGACAGGACTTGGCGATAAACAACTGTTTTTT.

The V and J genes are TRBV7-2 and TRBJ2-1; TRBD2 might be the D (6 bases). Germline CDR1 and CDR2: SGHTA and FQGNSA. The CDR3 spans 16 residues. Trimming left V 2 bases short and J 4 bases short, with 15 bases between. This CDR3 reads CASSLFAREEYNEQFF. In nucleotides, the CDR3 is TGTGCCAGCAGCTTATTTGCGCGGGAAGAGTACAATGAGCAGTTCTTC.

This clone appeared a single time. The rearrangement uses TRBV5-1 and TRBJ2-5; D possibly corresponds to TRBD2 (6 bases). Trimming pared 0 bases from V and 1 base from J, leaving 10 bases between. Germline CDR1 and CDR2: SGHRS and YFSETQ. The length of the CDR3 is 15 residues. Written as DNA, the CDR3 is TGCGCCAGCAGCTTGGCCGCGGGAAGCCAAGAGACCCAGTACTTC. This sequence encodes CASSLAAGSQETQYF.

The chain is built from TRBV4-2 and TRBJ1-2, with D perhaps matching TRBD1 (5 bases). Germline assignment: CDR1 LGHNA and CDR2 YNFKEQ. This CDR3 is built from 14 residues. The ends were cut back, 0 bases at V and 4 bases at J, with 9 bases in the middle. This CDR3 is CASSQEAGLYGYTF. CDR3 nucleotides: TGTGCCAGCAGCCAAGAGGCGGGACTCTATGGCTACACCTTC.

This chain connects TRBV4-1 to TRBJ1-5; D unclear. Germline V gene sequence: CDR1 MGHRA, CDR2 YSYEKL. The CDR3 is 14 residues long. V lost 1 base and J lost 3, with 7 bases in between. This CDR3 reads CASSQGADNQPQHF. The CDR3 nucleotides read TGCGCCAGCAGCCAAGGGGCCGACAATCAGCCCCAGCATTTT.

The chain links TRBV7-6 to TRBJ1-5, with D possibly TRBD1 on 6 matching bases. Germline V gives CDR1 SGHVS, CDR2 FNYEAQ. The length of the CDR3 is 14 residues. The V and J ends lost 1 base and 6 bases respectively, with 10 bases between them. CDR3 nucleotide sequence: TGTGCCAGCAGCTTAGGAAGAGGGGGTCAGCCCCAGCATTTT. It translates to CASSLGRGGQPQHF.